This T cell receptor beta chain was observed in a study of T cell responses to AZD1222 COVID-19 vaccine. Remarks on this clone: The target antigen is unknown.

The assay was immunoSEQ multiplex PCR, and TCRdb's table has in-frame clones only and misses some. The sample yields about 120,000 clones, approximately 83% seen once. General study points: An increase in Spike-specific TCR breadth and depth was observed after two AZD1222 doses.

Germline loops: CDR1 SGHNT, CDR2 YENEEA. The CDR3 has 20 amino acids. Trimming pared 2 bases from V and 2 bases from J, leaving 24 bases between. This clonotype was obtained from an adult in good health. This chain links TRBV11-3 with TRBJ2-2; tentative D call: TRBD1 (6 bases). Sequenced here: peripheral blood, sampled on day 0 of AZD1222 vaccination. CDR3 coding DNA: TGTGCCAGCAGCTTACCTAAGGGGACATCCAGACAGTTCAACACCGGGGAGCTGTTTTTT. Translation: CASSLPKGTSRQFNTGELFF.